Reported below is one TCR beta chain. What it recognizes is unknown. TCRdb reprocessed the RT-PCR reads via MiXCR and lists one record per CDR3 protein. The table has approximately 700,000 distinct CDR3 sequences, approximately 14% seen once. These data originate in a study of response to subunit inactivated influenza vaccine. CDR3 length equals 13 residues. Trimming cost V 5 bases and J 9 bases, with 14 bases left between them. The germline V gene has CDR1 SEHNR and CDR2 FQNEAQ (reference sequence). The study's findings and limits: The authors suggested that few new T cells are recruited per seasonal influenza vaccination.

The receptor was derived from a man aged 50-60 years who received an inactivated influenza vaccine. Source: PBMCs from blood, taken around two weeks before vaccination. The rearrangement joins TRBV7-9 to TRBJ2-1; the D is unclear. Here the CDR3 reads CASSPATWVEQFF. CDR3 coding DNA: TGTGCCAGCAGCCCGGCCACTTGGGTTGAGCAGTTCTTC. The full variable domain, completed using reference TRBV7-9 and TRBJ2-1, is DTGVSQNPRHKITKRGQNVTFRCDPISEHNRLYWYRQTLGQGPEFLTYFQNEAQLEKSRLLSDRFSAERPKGSFSTLEIQRTEQGDSAMYLCASSPATWVEQFFGPGTRLTVL.